Listed below are T cell receptor beta chains from one sample, sequenced in a study of shared clonotypes between healthy human individuals. Some clones are missing from TCRdb's copy, which holds only in-frame ones; the method was immunoSEQ multiplex PCR. The sample has 2,500,000 or so clones; just under 95% are singletons. Material: naive CD4+ T cells from PBMCs. These receptors came from a man aged 18 to 30 in good health. Some clones in this sample may be carry-over from other donors' samples. The CDR3 runs from the conserved cysteine through the conserved F or W. D genes are given only for firm matches. Size tells how often a clone was seen (once, few, many) or the class of an expanded clone, and some rows leave it out.

d_gene: .
v_gene: TRBV7-9
abundance: .
j_gene: TRBJ1-1
CDR3nt: TGTGCCAGCAGATTAGCAGGGAACACTGAAGCTTTCTTT
CDR3aa: CASRLAGNTEAFF

d_gene: .
v_gene: TRBV27
abundance: .
j_gene: TRBJ1-2
CDR3nt: TGTGCCAGCAGTTTGAAGGCAGGTAACTATGGCTACACCTTC
CDR3aa: CASSLKAGNYGYTF

d_gene: TRBD1
v_gene: TRBV7-9
abundance: .
j_gene: TRBJ1-1
CDR3nt: TGTGCCAGCAGCTTCCGGGACAGGGCGAACACTGAAGCTTTCTTT
CDR3aa: CASSFRDRANTEAFF

d_gene: .
v_gene: TRBV18
abundance: .
j_gene: TRBJ2-5
CDR3nt: TGTGCCAGCTCTCCCGGGACGGGCCTCGCGACCCAGTACTTC
CDR3aa: CASSPGTGLATQYF

d_gene: .
v_gene: TRBV11-2
abundance: .
j_gene: TRBJ2-3
CDR3nt: TGTGCCAGCAGCTTAGAATGGGGGAGTAGAGATACGCAGTATTTT
CDR3aa: CASSLEWGSRDTQYF

d_gene: .
v_gene: TRBV7-6
abundance: .
j_gene: TRBJ1-1
CDR3nt: TGTGCCAGCAGCTTAGGCCCAGTGAACACTGAAGCTTTCTTT
CDR3aa: CASSLGPVNTEAFF

d_gene: TRBD1
v_gene: TRBV19
abundance: .
j_gene: TRBJ2-5
CDR3nt: TGTGCCAGTAGTACTACTAGGACAGGGAGAGAGACCCAGTACTTC
CDR3aa: CASSTTRTGRETQYF

d_gene: .
v_gene: TRBV30
abundance: few
j_gene: TRBJ2-2
CDR3nt: TGTGCCTGGAGTGTTCGGGGGACCGGGGAGCTGTTTTTT
CDR3aa: CAWSVRGTGELFF

d_gene: .
v_gene: TRBV15
abundance: .
j_gene: TRBJ2-7
CDR3nt: TGTGCCACCAGCAGCGGGAGATCCTACGAGCAGTACTTC
CDR3aa: CATSSGRSYEQYF

d_gene: TRBD2
v_gene: TRBV6-4
abundance: .
j_gene: TRBJ2-1
CDR3nt: TGTGCCAGCAGTGACTCCCGCGGGAGGGCCCCGGGGAATGAGCAGTTCTTC
CDR3aa: CASSDSRGRAPGNEQFF

d_gene: TRBD2
v_gene: TRBV5-4
abundance: .
j_gene: TRBJ2-3
CDR3nt: TGTGCCAGCAGCTCCCGACTAGCGGGAGTGTCAGATACGCAGTATTTT
CDR3aa: CASSSRLAGVSDTQYF

d_gene: .
v_gene: TRBV4-1
abundance: .
j_gene: TRBJ1-4
CDR3nt: TGCGCCAGCAGCCCGTCCTGGATGCGAAATGAAAAACTGTTTTTT
CDR3aa: CASSPSWMRNEKLFF

d_gene: .
v_gene: TRBV11-2
abundance: .
j_gene: TRBJ1-1
CDR3nt: TGTGCCAGCAGAGCTCGGGACAAACCTTTTGAAGCTTTCTTT
CDR3aa: CASRARDKPFEAFF

d_gene: .
v_gene: TRBV7-9
abundance: once
j_gene: TRBJ2-2
CDR3nt: TGTGCCAGCAGCAGGGCAGGATCGAACACCGGGGAGCTGTTTTTT
CDR3aa: CASSRAGSNTGELFF

d_gene: .
v_gene: TRBV10-3
abundance: few
j_gene: TRBJ2-5
CDR3nt: TGTGCCATCAGTGAGGTGTTACAGACCCAGTACTTC
CDR3aa: CAISEVLQTQYF

d_gene: TRBD2
v_gene: TRBV5-1
abundance: .
j_gene: TRBJ2-1
CDR3nt: TGCGCCAGCAGCGCGGGACTAGCGGGATTGTCCTACAATGAGCAGTTCTTC
CDR3aa: CASSAGLAGLSYNEQFF

d_gene: .
v_gene: TRBV14
abundance: .
j_gene: TRBJ2-1
CDR3nt: TGTGCCAGCAGCCAATACCGGGTCTCCGGCTACAATGAGCAGTTCTTC
CDR3aa: CASSQYRVSGYNEQFF

d_gene: TRBD1
v_gene: TRBV4-1
abundance: .
j_gene: TRBJ2-6
CDR3nt: TGCGCCAGTAAGCCCGGGACAGGGACGCGAGGGGCCAACGTCCTGACTTTC
CDR3aa: CASKPGTGTRGANVLTF

d_gene: TRBD1
v_gene: TRBV28
abundance: .
j_gene: TRBJ1-2
CDR3nt: TGTGCCAGCAGCCGGGACAGGGGACTATTTACCTATGGCTACACCTTC
CDR3aa: CASSRDRGLFTYGYTF

d_gene: .
v_gene: TRBV7-9
abundance: .
j_gene: TRBJ2-4
CDR3nt: TGTGCCAGCAGCCCCAGGGACGCCGTTGGGGGAAAAAACATTCAGTACTTC
CDR3aa: CASSPRDAVGGKNIQYF

d_gene: .
v_gene: TRBV5-1
abundance: .
j_gene: TRBJ1-3
CDR3nt: TGCGCCAGCAGCACCGGGACCGTACCTTCCTACTCTGGAAACACCATATATTTT
CDR3aa: CASSTGTVPSYSGNTIYF

d_gene: .
v_gene: TRBV7-2
abundance: .
j_gene: TRBJ1-2
CDR3nt: TGTGCCAGCAGCGGATACAGGGTGTCGAACTATGGCTACACCTTC
CDR3aa: CASSGYRVSNYGYTF

d_gene: .
v_gene: TRBV18
abundance: .
j_gene: TRBJ2-7
CDR3nt: TGTGCCAGCTCCCCTATAAGGCTCTCCTACGAGCAGTACTTC
CDR3aa: CASSPIRLSYEQYF

d_gene: .
v_gene: TRBV5-1
abundance: .
j_gene: TRBJ1-2
CDR3nt: TGCGCCAGCAGCCGCCAACAGGGAGCTAACTATGGCTACACCTTC
CDR3aa: CASSRQQGANYGYTF

d_gene: .
v_gene: TRBV7-8
abundance: .
j_gene: TRBJ2-1
CDR3nt: TGTGCCAGCAGCTTAGCCGGGCTAGCGACACGACAGTTCTTC
CDR3aa: CASSLAGLATRQFF

d_gene: .
v_gene: TRBV6-6
abundance: once
j_gene: TRBJ2-3
CDR3nt: TGTGCCAGCAGTTTGAACCTCGGGCGTTACACAGATACGCAGTATTTT
CDR3aa: CASSLNLGRYTDTQYF

d_gene: .
v_gene: TRBV6-1
abundance: few
j_gene: TRBJ1-5
CDR3nt: TGTGCCAGCAGGTTGGGGGGTCAGCCCCAGCATTTT
CDR3aa: CASRLGGQPQHF

d_gene: TRBD2
v_gene: TRBV29-1
abundance: .
j_gene: TRBJ2-3
CDR3nt: TGCAGCGGTCTACTAGCGACCCTGGGTTCTCACACAGATACGCAGTATTTT
CDR3aa: CSGLLATLGSHTDTQYF

d_gene: TRBD1
v_gene: TRBV18
abundance: .
j_gene: TRBJ1-1
CDR3nt: TGTGCCAGCTCACCCGGGCCCGGGACAGGGTCCCCCACTGAAGCTTTCTTT
CDR3aa: CASSPGPGTGSPTEAFF

d_gene: .
v_gene: TRBV30
abundance: .
j_gene: TRBJ2-7
CDR3nt: TGTGCCTGGAGTGGGGGTTACGAGCAGTACTTC
CDR3aa: CAWSGGYEQYF

d_gene: TRBD1
v_gene: TRBV6-5
abundance: once
j_gene: TRBJ2-5
CDR3nt: TGTGCCAGCAGTACCCGGGACAGGGTCCGGGAGACCCAGTACTTC
CDR3aa: CASSTRDRVRETQYF

d_gene: .
v_gene: TRBV5-5
abundance: .
j_gene: TRBJ1-1
CDR3nt: TGTGCCAGCAGCTTGTTCAGGGCTACTAACACTGAAGCTTTCTTT
CDR3aa: CASSLFRATNTEAFF

d_gene: TRBD2
v_gene: TRBV2
abundance: .
j_gene: TRBJ2-2
CDR3nt: TGTGCCAGCAGCGATCCTTTAGAGACTAGCAGACAGAACACCGGGGAGCTGTTTTTT
CDR3aa: CASSDPLETSRQNTGELFF

d_gene: TRBD2
v_gene: TRBV29-1
abundance: once
j_gene: TRBJ2-3
CDR3nt: TGCAGCGTTGAGGGTGGTCTAGCGGGGAGGAATACGCAGTATTTT
CDR3aa: CSVEGGLAGRNTQYF

d_gene: TRBD1
v_gene: TRBV7-2
abundance: .
j_gene: TRBJ1-5
CDR3nt: TGTGCCAGCAGCTTAGAACAGGGGAGCAATCAGCCCCAGCATTTT
CDR3aa: CASSLEQGSNQPQHF

d_gene: .
v_gene: TRBV4-1
abundance: .
j_gene: TRBJ1-1
CDR3nt: TGCGCCAGCAGCCATCCGGGGATAGGGTTCACTGAAGCTTTCTTT
CDR3aa: CASSHPGIGFTEAFF

d_gene: .
v_gene: TRBV20-1
abundance: .
j_gene: TRBJ2-5
CDR3nt: TGCAGTGCTAGAGGGCAAAAGACCCAGTACTTC
CDR3aa: CSARGQKTQYF

d_gene: .
v_gene: TRBV9
abundance: .
j_gene: TRBJ1-4
CDR3nt: TGTGCCAGCAGCGTCGGACCGCACCAGGGGGAAAAACTGTTTTTT
CDR3aa: CASSVGPHQGEKLFF

d_gene: .
v_gene: TRBV7-6
abundance: .
j_gene: TRBJ2-6
CDR3nt: TGTGCCAGCAGCGAGCCGGGCCTCCCCAGCTCTGGGGCCAACGTCCTGACTTTC
CDR3aa: CASSEPGLPSSGANVLTF

d_gene: .
v_gene: TRBV7-2
abundance: once
j_gene: TRBJ2-1
CDR3nt: TGTGCCAGCAGCTTAGACAGGTACAATGAGCAGTTCTTC
CDR3aa: CASSLDRYNEQFF

d_gene: .
v_gene: TRBV18
abundance: once
j_gene: TRBJ1-3
CDR3nt: TGTGCCAGCTCACCACTTGACAGCATCTCTGGAAACACCATATATTTT
CDR3aa: CASSPLDSISGNTIYF

d_gene: .
v_gene: TRBV30
abundance: .
j_gene: TRBJ2-7
CDR3nt: TGTGCCTCGGAGACAGCGACTCGTGTTGTTGAGCAGTACTTC
CDR3aa: CASETATRVVEQYF

d_gene: .
v_gene: TRBV28
abundance: .
j_gene: TRBJ2-3
CDR3nt: TGTGCCAGCAGTTTGGTTTGGGGCACAGATACGCAGTATTTT
CDR3aa: CASSLVWGTDTQYF

d_gene: .
v_gene: TRBV5-1
abundance: .
j_gene: TRBJ1-3
CDR3nt: TGCGCCAGCAGCTTGGAACGGGCCTCTGGAAACACCATATATTTT
CDR3aa: CASSLERASGNTIYF

d_gene: TRBD2
v_gene: TRBV19
abundance: .
j_gene: TRBJ2-7
CDR3nt: TGTGCCAGTAGGCCCTGGAGCGGGGACTCCTACGAGCAGTACTTC
CDR3aa: CASRPWSGDSYEQYF

d_gene: .
v_gene: TRBV10-3
abundance: .
j_gene: TRBJ2-3
CDR3nt: TGTGCCATCAGTGAGCCCCTCGGGGGCAGAGGTTCGACAGATACGCAGTATTTT
CDR3aa: CAISEPLGGRGSTDTQYF

d_gene: .
v_gene: TRBV10-1
abundance: .
j_gene: TRBJ2-1
CDR3nt: TGCGCCAGGATCCCCTTTAGGAACGGAAGCTCCTACAATGAGCAGTTCTTC
CDR3aa: CARIPFRNGSSYNEQFF

d_gene: .
v_gene: TRBV2
abundance: .
j_gene: TRBJ1-1
CDR3nt: TGTGCCAGACCAGGGGAGGGGCGAGGGAACACTGAAGCTTTCTTT
CDR3aa: CARPGEGRGNTEAFF